This is a list of T cell receptor beta chains from one sample in a study of blood T cell repertoires in COVID-19. The table came from immunoSEQ multiplex PCR; TCRdb's copy has only in-frame clones and leaves some out. The sample consists of roughly 160,000 clones, about 90% of them appearing once. The sample was PBMCs or T cells enriched from blood (not recorded which). The receptor set was obtained from a woman aged 45-65 years who had recovered from COVID-19. Each CDR3 is given with its conserved first and last residue. The D gene is left open where the match is weak. Clone size is not always given. Where it is, it says once, few, many or a class for expanded clones.

V gene: TRBV27
CDR3 length: 13
D gene: -
clone size: -
J gene: TRBJ1-2
CDR3 protein: CASRGLEAHGYTF
CDR3 DNA: TGTGCCAGCAGGGGTCTAGAGGCCCACGGCTACACCTTC

V gene: TRBV7-9
CDR3 length: 14
D gene: -
clone size: -
J gene: TRBJ2-7
CDR3 protein: CASSTSHSPYEQYF
CDR3 DNA: TGTGCCAGCAGCACTAGCCACAGCCCCTACGAGCAGTACTTC

V gene: TRBV5-4
CDR3 length: 15
D gene: TRBD1
clone size: -
J gene: TRBJ2-5
CDR3 protein: CASSSRQGAGETQYF
CDR3 DNA: TGTGCCAGCAGCTCCCGACAGGGGGCTGGAGAGACCCAGTACTTC

V gene: TRBV7-9
CDR3 length: 15
D gene: -
clone size: -
J gene: TRBJ2-1
CDR3 protein: CASSLAGLDYNEQFF
CDR3 DNA: TGTGCCAGCAGCTTAGCGGGACTGGACTACAATGAGCAGTTCTTC

V gene: TRBV11-3
CDR3 length: 14
D gene: -
clone size: few
J gene: TRBJ2-2
CDR3 protein: CASTLGQNPGELFF
CDR3 DNA: TGTGCCAGCACCCTTGGGCAAAACCCCGGGGAGCTGTTTTTT

V gene: TRBV7-2
CDR3 length: 15
D gene: -
clone size: -
J gene: TRBJ2-5
CDR3 protein: CASSSTRLVQETQYF
CDR3 DNA: TGTGCCAGCAGCTCGACGAGACTAGTACAAGAGACCCAGTACTTC

V gene: TRBV9
CDR3 length: 15
D gene: -
clone size: -
J gene: TRBJ2-3
CDR3 protein: CASSPLAWGADTQYF
CDR3 DNA: TGTGCCAGCAGTCCACTAGCTTGGGGGGCAGATACGCAGTATTTT

V gene: TRBV6-1
CDR3 length: 15
D gene: TRBD1
clone size: -
J gene: TRBJ2-4
CDR3 protein: CASSDRGTALNIQYF
CDR3 DNA: TGTGCCAGCAGTGATCGTGGGACAGCCCTAAACATTCAGTACTTC

V gene: TRBV19
CDR3 length: 17
D gene: -
clone size: -
J gene: TRBJ2-6
CDR3 protein: CASSIAGLSSGANVLTF
CDR3 DNA: TGTGCCAGTAGTATAGCGGGACTCAGCTCTGGGGCCAACGTCCTGACTTTC

V gene: TRBV5-1
CDR3 length: 14
D gene: TRBD2
clone size: few
J gene: TRBJ2-2
CDR3 protein: CASSYRGEAGELFF
CDR3 DNA: TGCGCCAGCAGCTACCGGGGGGAGGCCGGGGAGCTGTTTTTT

V gene: TRBV7-2
CDR3 length: 16
D gene: TRBD2
clone size: -
J gene: TRBJ2-1
CDR3 protein: CASSLGSSGAGGEQFF
CDR3 DNA: TGTGCCAGCAGCTTAGGCTCTAGCGGGGCAGGGGGTGAGCAGTTCTTC

V gene: TRBV4-2
CDR3 length: 15
D gene: TRBD2
clone size: -
J gene: TRBJ2-5
CDR3 protein: CASSPTGGAAETQYF
CDR3 DNA: TGTGCCAGCAGCCCGACGGGGGGGGCCGCGGAGACCCAGTACTTC

V gene: TRBV27
CDR3 length: 15
D gene: TRBD1
clone size: -
J gene: TRBJ2-7
CDR3 protein: CASSLGTGSPYEQYF
CDR3 DNA: TGTGCCAGCAGTTTAGGGACAGGCTCGCCCTACGAGCAGTACTTC

V gene: TRBV3-1/TRBV3-2
CDR3 length: 20
D gene: TRBD2
clone size: few
J gene: TRBJ2-3
CDR3 protein: CASSRQGGLAGRDGTDTQYF
CDR3 DNA: TGTGCCAGCAGCCGCCAAGGGGGACTAGCGGGCCGTGACGGCACAGATACGCAGTATTTT